This T cell receptor (beta chain) was obtained from a study of blood T cell repertoires in COVID-19. Study-wide context: The study drew acute and convalescent COVID-19 samples from the United States, Italy and Spain.

Germline CDR1 reads LGHDT; CDR2 reads YNNKEL (reference sequence). The CDR3 contains 14 residues. Between the trimmed V and J ends, which lost 2 bases and 1 base, there was a span of 8 bases. Assay: immunoSEQ multiplex PCR; the TCRdb copy retains only in-frame clones and omits some. The sample yields approximately 91,000 clones, 80% seen once. Sample: peripheral blood. V gene TRBV3-1 (or the pseudogene TRBV3-2) combines with J gene TRBJ1-1; D might be TRBD1 (5 bases). This sequence was found in a human donor in a cohort sampled during active COVID-19. Written as DNA, the CDR3 is TGTGCCAGCAGCCAACTAGGACAGAACACTGAAGCTTTCTTT. Protein: CASSQLGQNTEAFF.